The entry below gives a single T cell receptor beta chain sequence along with its context. Its target is unknown. The data belong to a study of graft-versus-host responses after intestinal transplantation. At the level of the study: The study gave all recipients anti-thymocyte globulin induction, then tacrolimus and steroids for 2 to 3 years. Study-level results: Peak levels of circulating GvH clones tracked with early post-transplant HvG declines. Analysis identified GvH clones in recipient marrow, with some appearing first in ileum or blood.

Germline CDR1 and CDR2: MNHNS and SASEGT. This CDR3 is built from 15 residues. Deletions cut 7 bases from V and 2 bases from J, with 18 bases between. Using immunoSEQ multiplex PCR, the repertoire was profiled, and TCRdb retains in-frame clones only, with some absent. The table lists roughly 11,000 clones, over 65% of them singletons. Graft tissue processing released intraepithelial and lamina propria lymphocytes. V gene TRBV6-1 combines with J gene TRBJ2-7; D gene ambiguous. Sequenced here: ileum tissue, sampled about 150 days after intestinal transplantation. This TCR came from a human patient who received an intestinal transplant, so some T cells may come from the graft donor. The CDR3 sequence is CASTGRVPGPYEQYF. The CDR3 bases are TGTGCCAGCACGGGTCGGGTTCCCGGTCCCTACGAGCAGTACTTC.